Here is one T cell receptor (beta chain) with its context. Deletions cut 6 bases from V and 7 bases from J, with 15 bases between. In germline, CDR1 is SGHVS, CDR2 FQNEAQ. The CDR3 has 14 amino acids. These data come from a study of blood T cell repertoires in COVID-19. Original analysis: Amplification of reference gene primers was used by the study to estimate nucleated cell counts. Generated by immunoSEQ multiplex PCR, the TCRdb table keeps only in-frame clones and is missing some. V and J calls and clone size are copied from that table; D and trimming were computed from the DNA. The sample contains 100,000 to 150,000 clones, approximately 89% of which appear only once.

This clonotype was sampled from a woman aged 80 or older with COVID-19, enrolled during active disease. The rearrangement uses TRBV7-8 and TRBJ2-2; D perhaps matches TRBD2 (6 bases). Sequenced material: peripheral blood. The CDR3 protein is CASSLAGFNGELFF. CDR3 DNA: TGTGCCAGCAGTTTGGCGGGGTTTAACGGGGAGCTGTTTTTT. The complete variable domain, with remaining parts taken from reference TRBV7-8 and TRBJ2-2, reads GAGVSQSPRYKVAKRGQDVALRCDPISGHVSLFWYQQALGQGPEFLTYFQNEAQLDKSGLPSDRFFAERPEGSVSTLKIQRTQQEDSAVYLCASSLAGFNGELFFGEGSRLTVL.